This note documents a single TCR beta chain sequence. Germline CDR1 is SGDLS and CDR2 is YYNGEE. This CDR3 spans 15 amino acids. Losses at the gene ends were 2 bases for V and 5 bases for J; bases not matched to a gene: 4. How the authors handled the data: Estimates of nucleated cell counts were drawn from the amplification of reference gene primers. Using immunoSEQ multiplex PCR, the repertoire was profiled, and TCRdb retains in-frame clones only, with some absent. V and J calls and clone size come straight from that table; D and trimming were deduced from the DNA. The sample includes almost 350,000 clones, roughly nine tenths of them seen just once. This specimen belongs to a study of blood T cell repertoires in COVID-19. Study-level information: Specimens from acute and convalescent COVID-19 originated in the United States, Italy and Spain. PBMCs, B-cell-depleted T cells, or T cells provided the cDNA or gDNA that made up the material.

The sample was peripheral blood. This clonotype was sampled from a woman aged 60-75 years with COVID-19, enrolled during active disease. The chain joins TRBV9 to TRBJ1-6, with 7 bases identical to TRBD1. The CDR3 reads CASSVSDRNNSPLHF. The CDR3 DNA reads TGTGCCAGCAGCGTTTCGGACAGGAATAATTCACCCCTCCACTTT. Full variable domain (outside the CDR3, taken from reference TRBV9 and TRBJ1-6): DSGVTQTPKHLITATGQRVTLRCSPRSGDLSVYWYQQSLDQGLQFLIQYYNGEERAKGNILERFSAQQFPDLHSELNLSSLELGDSALYFCASSVSDRNNSPLHFGNGTRLTVT.